Listed below are T cell receptor beta chains from one sample, sequenced in a study of T cells in localized non-small cell lung cancer. Assay used: immunoSEQ multiplex PCR; TCRdb lists only in-frame clones, some missing. Of tens of thousands of clones listed, more than 75% are singletons. The sample in question was PBMCs, obtained before any cancer treatment. The receptors stem from a woman aged 35-70 years with stage II squamous cell lung carcinoma. The CDR3 runs from the conserved cysteine through the conserved F or W. Fields, in order: D gene, J gene, V gene, clone size, CDR3 protein, CDR3 DNA. The D gene is left open where the match is weak. Where a row states a size, it is once, few, many or the class of an expanded clone; other rows omit it.

>TRBD2|TRBJ2-1|TRBV5-6|.
CASTKIAGRTYNVEFF
TGTGCCAGCACCAAGATAGCGGGAAGAACCTACAATGTGGAGTTCTTC
>TRBD2|TRBJ2-3|TRBV4-2|.
CASSQERRLAGGDTQYF
TGTGCCAGCAGCCAAGAGAGGCGGCTAGCGGGCGGGGATACGCAGTATTTT
>TRBD1|TRBJ2-3|TRBV19|.
CASRSPGQGADTQYF
TGTGCCAGTCGCTCCCCGGGACAGGGTGCAGATACGCAGTATTTT
>TRBD2|TRBJ2-1|TRBV27|.
CASSLNGGNEQFF
TGTGCCAGCAGCCTCAACGGGGGGAATGAGCAGTTCTTC
>.|TRBJ2-2|TRBV18|.
CASSPGGPAAGELFF
TGTGCCAGCTCACCCGGAGGGCCCGCCGCCGGGGAGCTGTTTTTT
>.|TRBJ2-5|TRBV21-1|few
CASSRTGGRETQYF
TGTGCCAGCAGCAGGACAGGGGGCCGAGAGACCCAGTACTTC
>.|TRBJ2-7|TRBV5-1|.
CASSLGDWDYEQYF
TGCGCCAGCAGCTTGGGGGACTGGGACTACGAGCAGTACTTC
>.|TRBJ2-7|TRBV5-1|.
CASSISRAGEQYF
TGCGCCAGCAGCATTTCTCGGGCTGGCGAGCAGTACTTC
>.|TRBJ1-6|TRBV6-5|.
CASTQGRGGSPLHF
TGTGCCAGCACCCAGGGCAGGGGAGGTTCACCCCTCCACTTT
>TRBD1|TRBJ1-6|TRBV2|.
CASREGTGNSPLHF
TGTGCCAGCAGGGAAGGGACAGGGAATTCACCCCTCCACTTT
>.|TRBJ1-5|TRBV28|.
CASSRDSNQPQHF
TGTGCCAGCAGTCGAGATAGCAATCAGCCCCAGCATTTT
>.|TRBJ2-7|TRBV19|.
CASSKIRGRLAYEQYF
TGTGCCAGTAGTAAGATCCGTGGGCGATTAGCCTACGAGCAGTACTTC
>.|TRBJ2-4|TRBV4-3|.
CASSQGRTVGKNIQYF
TGCGCCAGCAGCCAAGGGAGAACAGTCGGCAAAAACATTCAGTACTTC
>.|TRBJ2-7|TRBV7-2|.
CASSPGGGANYEQYF
TGTGCCAGCAGCCCCGGTGGGGGCGCAAACTACGAGCAGTACTTC
>.|TRBJ1-1|TRBV7-2|.
CASSANPNTEAFF
TGTGCCAGCAGCGCGAACCCGAACACTGAAGCTTTCTTT
>.|TRBJ1-1|TRBV19|.
CASSMRTGTMNTEAFF
TGTGCCAGTAGTATGAGAACCGGGACAATGAACACTGAAGCTTTCTTT
>.|TRBJ2-7|TRBV30|.
CAWTSGAVSYEQYF
TGTGCCTGGACCTCCGGGGCGGTTTCCTACGAGCAGTACTTC
>TRBD1|TRBJ2-6|TRBV6-1|.
CASSELTGSSGANVLTF
TGTGCCAGCAGTGAACTGACAGGGAGCTCTGGGGCCAACGTCCTGACTTTC
>TRBD1|TRBJ1-1|TRBV27|.
CASSLAALDRGIGNTEAFF
TGTGCCAGCAGTTTAGCGGCACTGGACAGGGGGATCGGGAACACTGAAGCTTTCTTT
>.|TRBJ2-7|TRBV4-3|.
CASSPQGTYEQYF
TGCGCCAGCAGCCCCCAGGGGACCTACGAGCAGTACTTC
>TRBD2|TRBJ2-1|TRBV6-6|.
CASSHLAGGPHEQFF
TGTGCCAGCAGCCACCTAGCGGGAGGGCCTCATGAGCAGTTCTTC
>TRBD1|TRBJ2-3|TRBV4-1|.
CASRPIRGQSDTQYF
TGCGCCAGCAGACCTATTAGGGGGCAATCAGATACGCAGTATTTT
>.|TRBJ2-7|TRBV5-5|few
CASSFGPAEYEQYF
TGTGCCAGCAGCTTCGGTCCAGCAGAATACGAGCAGTACTTC
>.|TRBJ2-7|TRBV15|once
CATSRDVSVRPYEQYF
TGTGCCACCAGCAGGGATGTGAGCGTCAGACCCTACGAGCAGTACTTC
>.|TRBJ2-1|TRBV7-6|.
CASSLEAQSSYNEQFF
TGTGCCAGCAGCTTAGAAGCGCAGAGCTCCTACAATGAGCAGTTCTTC
>.|TRBJ2-7|TRBV5-1|once
CASSLGTARRSYEQYF
TGCGCCAGCAGCTTAGGGACGGCTCGTCGGTCCTACGAGCAGTACTTC
>.|TRBJ2-5|TRBV28|.
CASSSPGLQETQYF
TGTGCCAGCAGTTCTCCGGGACTCCAAGAGACCCAGTACTTC
>.|TRBJ2-5|TRBV11-3|.
CASSFSGEETQYF
TGTGCCAGCAGCTTTTCGGGAGAAGAGACCCAGTACTTC
>.|TRBJ1-4|TRBV5-4|.
CASSLEGGQGKLFF
TGTGCCAGCAGCTTGGAGGGGGGGCAGGGGAAACTGTTTTTT
>.|TRBJ1-2|TRBV18|few
CASSPDPGSNYGYTF
TGTGCCAGCTCACCAGATCCGGGGTCTAACTATGGCTACACCTTC
>.|TRBJ1-2|TRBV19|.
CASSISRNYGYTF
TGTGCCAGTAGTATCTCCCGAAACTATGGCTACACCTTC
>.|TRBJ2-5|TRBV9|.
CASSVGSKETQYF
TGTGCCAGCAGCGTAGGGAGCAAAGAGACCCAGTACTTC
>.|TRBJ1-4|TRBV15|.
CATSRAGATNEKLFF
TGTGCCACCAGCAGAGCCGGGGCGACTAATGAAAAACTGTTTTTT
>.|TRBJ2-2|TRBV7-7|few
CASSPGGAGELFF
TGTGCCAGCAGCCCAGGGGGGGCCGGGGAGCTGTTTTTT
>.|TRBJ1-2|TRBV2|.
CASRPTGLAGGYTF
TGTGCCAGTCGCCCAACGGGTCTGGCGGGTGGCTACACCTTC
>TRBD1|TRBJ1-3|TRBV25-1|.
CASSAGQGAGNTIYF
TGTGCCAGCAGTGCGGGACAGGGAGCTGGAAACACCATATATTTT
>.|TRBJ2-7|TRBV10-2|.
CASRLTQSYEQYF
TGCGCCAGCAGACTAACACAGTCCTACGAGCAGTACTTC
>.|TRBJ2-5|TRBV7-9|.
CASSMTGAEQETQYF
TGTGCCAGCAGCATGACAGGTGCCGAACAAGAGACCCAGTACTTC
>TRBD2|TRBJ2-3|TRBV4-3|.
CASSQVGTSGRPGHAHTQYF
TGCGCCAGCAGCCAAGTCGGGACTAGCGGGAGACCGGGGCACGCTCATACGCAGTATTTT
>TRBD2|TRBJ2-1|TRBV19|.
CASIGRLAGRYEQFF
TGTGCCAGTATCGGGAGGCTAGCGGGACGGTATGAGCAGTTCTTC
>TRBD1|TRBJ1-1|TRBV5-1|.
CASSLAGTGGRNTEAFF
TGCGCCAGCAGCTTGGCCGGGACAGGGGGCCGGAACACTGAAGCTTTCTTT
>.|TRBJ2-7|TRBV4-2|.
CASSQVFSGGTYEQYF
TGTGCCAGCAGCCAAGTATTTAGCGGAGGGACCTACGAGCAGTACTTC
>TRBD1|TRBJ1-5|TRBV28|.
CASSLSDRGQPQHF
TGTGCCAGCAGTTTATCGGACAGGGGTCAGCCCCAGCATTTT
>TRBD2|TRBJ2-1|TRBV9|.
CASSVAGAGEQFF
TGTGCCAGCAGCGTGGCGGGAGCCGGAGAGCAGTTCTTC
>TRBD1|TRBJ2-4|TRBV19|.
CASSNRQGTKNIQYF
TGTGCCAGTAGTAATCGACAGGGAACCAAAAACATTCAGTACTTC
>.|TRBJ2-5|TRBV9|.
CASSVAPQETQYF
TGTGCCAGCAGCGTAGCCCCCCAAGAGACCCAGTACTTC
>TRBD1|TRBJ2-7|TRBV10-2|once
CASREDRAVHEQYF
TGCGCCAGCAGGGAGGACAGGGCAGTGCACGAGCAGTACTTC
>TRBD2|TRBJ2-7|TRBV19|.
CASSRTSGRALPYEQYF
TGTGCCAGTAGTAGGACTAGCGGGAGGGCTCTACCCTACGAGCAGTACTTC
>TRBD1|TRBJ1-2|TRBV27|.
CASSVTGEGYTF
TGTGCCAGCAGCGTGACAGGGGAAGGCTACACCTTC
>.|TRBJ2-5|TRBV11-2|.
CASTTFRELKETQYF
TGTGCCAGCACCACATTCCGGGAGCTAAAAGAGACCCAGTACTTC